The present T cell receptor (beta chain) was sequenced within a study of low-dose radiotherapy and immunotherapy resistance in tumors. At the level of the study: The study administered intravenous cyclophosphamide at 200 mg/m2 every two weeks, one day ahead of radiation and immunotherapy.

The time point was: after trial treatment. Treatment: LDRT plus nivolumab, ipilimumab, low-dose cyclophosphamide and aspirin (RACIN trial). As their treatment, donors received nivolumab, ipilimumab, aspirin, low-dose cyclophosphamide and low-dose radiotherapy. Alpha and beta chains were covered, as first-strand cDNA relied on TRAV- and TRBV-specific primers. The authors amplified TCRs for about 20 PCR cycles with a constant-region primer and a V-primer adapter. TCRdb re-called the reads through MiXCR, storing one row per CDR3 protein. The sample lists tens of thousands of distinct CDR3 sequences; about 20% were seen once. This clonotype occurred many times. The CDR3 is 14 amino acids. CDR1 is MNHEY and CDR2 is SMNVEV in the germline V gene (reference sequence). The germline V and J ends were trimmed by 5 bases and 5 bases, with 13 bases remaining between them.

The receptor's source is a female donor with ovarian cancer. The source material was PBMCs, sampled after low-dose radiotherapy plus immunotherapy. This rearrangement joins TRBV27 to TRBJ2-1, with D possibly TRBD1 on 5 matching bases. CDR3 sequence reads: CASSIIGQHNEQFF. CDR3 nucleotides: TGTGCCAGCAGTATTATTGGACAACACAATGAGCAGTTCTTC.